The 19 T cell receptor beta chains presented below share a single source sample, sequenced in a study of cytomegalovirus exposure and HLA in healthy donors. Primers for the PCR totalled 60 Vbeta and 13 Jbeta. Assay: immunoSEQ multiplex PCR; the TCRdb copy retains only in-frame clones and omits some. The repertoire holds some 150,000 clones, with approximately 77% as singletons. Sequenced input: PBMCs. All receptors come from a woman aged 45-59 years in good health and CMV-seronegative.

The DNA for the CDR3 is TGTGCCAGCAGCCTAAGACTAGCGGGGGTCACCGGGGAGCTGTTTTTT. It codes for CASSLRLAGVTGELFF. V gene TRBV9 combines with J gene TRBJ2-2; the match to TRBD2 covers 12 bases. This CDR3 spans 16 amino acids. In germline, CDR1 is SGDLS, CDR2 YYNGEE. Losses at the gene ends were 4 bases for V and 4 bases for J; bases not matched to a gene: 5.

The CDR3, as DNA: TGTGCCAGTAGTACCGGACAGGGTCCCTACGAGCAGTACTTC. Protein product: CASSTGQGPYEQYF. J is TRBJ2-7 and V is TRBV19; TRBD1 agrees at 8 bases. The CDR3 runs 14 residues. Germline CDR1 and CDR2: LNHDA and SQIVND (reference sequence). V trimming: 4 bases; J trimming: 2 bases; junction bases outside the gene matches: 4. The full variable domain, with the rest looked up from reference TRBV19 and TRBJ2-7, is DGGITQSPKYLFRKEGQNVTLSCEQNLNHDAMYWYRQDPGQGLRLIYYSQIVNDFQKGDIAEGYSVSREKKESFPLTVTSAQKNPTAFYLCASSTGQGPYEQYFGPGTRLTVT.

This clone was seen just once. The chain combines TRBV28 with TRBJ2-5; 13 nucleotides agree with TRBD2. The germline V gene has CDR1 MDHEN and CDR2 SYDVKM. The CDR3 totals 19 residues. J gave up 0 bases and V 3 bases, and 10 bases lay outside the gene matches. CDR3 sequence reads: CASSFTTSGGARYQETQYF. The CDR3 DNA follows: TGTGCCAGCAGTTTCACTACTAGCGGGGGGGCAAGGTACCAAGAGACCCAGTACTTC.

The gene calls are TRBV10-1 and TRBJ1-5; no clear D gene. Germline V gene sequence: CDR1 WNHNN, CDR2 SYGVQD (reference sequence). Trimming removed 4 bases at V and 6 bases at J, with 10 bases between. This CDR3 contains 13 residues. The chain's CDR3 is CASSVRLGQPQHF. The DNA for the CDR3 is TGCGCCAGCAGTGTGAGGTTGGGTCAGCCCCAGCATTTT.

The chain combines TRBV19 with TRBJ1-5; 9 bases are shared with TRBD1. Germline loops: CDR1 LNHDA, CDR2 SQIVND (reference sequence). The length of the CDR3 is 15 residues. V dropped 4 bases and J dropped 4; count of bases not matched to a gene: 5. CDR3 in amino acids: CASSTQTGGNQPQHF. The CDR3 coding sequence is TGTGCCAGTAGTACCCAGACAGGGGGTAATCAGCCCCAGCATTTT.

This clone was found a few times. The chain couples TRBV29-1 to TRBJ1-2; 7 bases map to TRBD1. Trimming at V came to 5 bases and at J to 8 bases, leaving 11 bases not matched to a gene. The CDR3 is made up of 13 amino acids. From germline, CDR1 is SQVTM and CDR2 ANQGSEA. CDR3 DNA sequence: TGCAGCGTTCATCACAGGGGAGGAGACGGCTACACCTTC. This translates into CSVHHRGGDGYTF. Together with reference TRBV29-1 and TRBJ1-2, the CDR3 gives the full variable domain: SAVISQKPSRDICQRGTSLTIQCQVDSQVTMMFWYRQQPGQSLTLIATANQGSEATYESGFVIDKFPISRPNLTFSTLTVSNMSPEDSSIYLCSVHHRGGDGYTFGSGTRLTVV.

This clone was recorded only once. This chain joins TRBV11-3 and TRBJ2-1; a weak D match, TRBD2 (5 bases). The CDR3 is 13 amino acids. Trimming took 1 base from V and 9 from J, leaving 10 bases between them. The germline gives CDR1 SGHNT, CDR2 YENEEA. DNA for the CDR3: TGTGCCAGCAGCTTAGTATCTAGCACTGAGCAGTTCTTC. This gives the protein CASSLVSSTEQFF.

V is TRBV28 and J is TRBJ1-2; D is unclear. V lost 2 bases to trimming and J lost 8 bases, with 12 bases between them. The CDR3 covers 13 residues. Looked up from germline, CDR1 is MDHEN and CDR2 is SYDVKM. CDR3 bases: TGTGCCAGCAGTTTACCACCCCGGAGAGGCTACACCTTC. The encoded protein is CASSLPPRRGYTF.

The gene calls are TRBV9 and TRBJ1-3, with unresolved D. V gave up 0 bases and J gave up 0 bases, with 7 bases separating them. CDR3 size: 15 residues. Germline lookup yields CDR1 SGDLS and CDR2 YYNGEE. The CDR3 DNA sequence: TGTGCCAGCAGCGTAGGAGGCAACTCTGGAAACACCATATATTTT. Amino acids: CASSVGGNSGNTIYF. Full variable domain (missing parts from reference TRBV9 and TRBJ1-3): DSGVTQTPKHLITATGQRVTLRCSPRSGDLSVYWYQQSLDQGLQFLIQYYNGEERAKGNILERFSAQQFPDLHSELNLSSLELGDSALYFCASSVGGNSGNTIYFGEGSWLTVV.

The chain uses TRBV7-9 and TRBJ2-7; 7 bases map to TRBD2. V lost 5 bases, J lost 1 base, and 2 bases stayed unmatched. Germline assignment: CDR1 SEHNR and CDR2 FQNEAQ (reference sequence). This CDR3 spans 13 amino acids. The CDR3 sequence: CASSVGGSYEQYF. DNA for the CDR3: TGTGCCAGCAGCGTCGGGGGGTCCTACGAGCAGTACTTC.

The chain uses TRBV19 and TRBJ2-7; 7 bases agree with TRBD1. The CDR3 is made up of 15 amino acids. The V gene end was trimmed by 3 bases and the J gene end by 1 base; junction bases not matched to a gene: 6. CDR1 LNHDA and CDR2 SQIVND come from the germline V gene (reference sequence). The CDR3, as DNA: TGTGCCAGTAGTATCAAAGGGGGCCTGTCCTACGAGCAGTACTTC. Protein product: CASSIKGGLSYEQYF.

This rearrangement joins TRBV6-6 to TRBJ1-3; D gene uncertain. The CDR3 length is 15 residues. Germline V gene sequence: CDR1 MNHNY, CDR2 SVGAGI (reference sequence). Trimming left V 6 bases short and J 0 bases short, with 12 bases between. The CDR3 DNA follows: TGTGCCAGCAGCCCCCAAAGGAGCTCTGGAAACACCATATATTTT. Translation gives CASSPQRSSGNTIYF.

V gene TRBV28 combines with J gene TRBJ2-5, with 9 nucleotides matching TRBD1. This CDR3 is 18 amino acids long. CDR1 and CDR2 (germline): MDHEN, SYDVKM. Trimming at V came to 0 bases and at J to 2 bases, leaving 10 bases not matched to a gene. CDR3 DNA sequence: TGTGCCAGCAGTTTATGGATAGGGACAGGGATTTTTCAAGAGACCCAGTACTTC. Encoded protein: CASSLWIGTGIFQETQYF.

V usage is TRBV7-8 and J usage is TRBJ2-5; D gene ambiguous. V lost 0 bases and J 5 bases, leaving 10 bases between the germline ends. Germline V CDR1 and CDR2: SGHVS, FQNEAQ. The CDR3 sequence is 14 residues long. CDR3 protein: CASSLAVVRETQYF. In DNA, the CDR3 is TGTGCCAGCAGCTTAGCGGTAGTGAGGGAGACCCAGTACTTC.

The V gene is TRBV2, the J gene TRBJ2-7; D is perhaps TRBD1 (6 bases). Germline loops: CDR1 SNHLY, CDR2 FYNNEI. Trimming removed 7 bases at V and 4 bases at J, with 14 bases between. The CDR3 is 13 residues long. CDR3 amino acids: CASKPPGEYEQYF. The CDR3 nucleotides read TGTGCCAGCAAGCCCCCAGGGGAATACGAGCAGTACTTC.

CDR3 sequence: CASSHRGGEQFF. The DNA for the CDR3 is TGTGCCAGTAGCCACAGGGGAGGCGAGCAGTTCTTC. The genes are TRBV19 and TRBJ2-1, with D tentatively TRBD1 (7 bases). The CDR3 sequence is 12 residues long. Trimming pared 6 bases from V and 10 bases from J, leaving 13 bases between. CDR1 is LNHDA, CDR2 SQIVND, per germline (reference sequence).

V gene TRBV11-3 combines with J gene TRBJ2-5, with TRBD2 matching over 16 bases. Germline V lookup: CDR1 SGHNT, CDR2 YENEEA. The length of the CDR3 is 16 residues. V lost 4 bases, J lost 4 bases, and 3 bases stayed unmatched. This chain's CDR3 is CASSSGTSGGAETQYF. CDR3 sequence (DNA): TGTGCCAGCAGCTCCGGGACTAGCGGGGGGGCAGAGACCCAGTACTTC.

The chain uses TRBV6-6 and TRBJ1-6, with TRBD1 matching over 9 bases. The CDR3 is 15 amino acids. Germline V gives CDR1 MNHNY, CDR2 SVGAGI (reference sequence). V trimming: 6 bases; J trimming: 7 bases; junction bases outside the gene matches: 7. In DNA form, the CDR3 reads TGTGCCAGCAGACCGGGACAGGGAAGGAATTCACCCCTCCACTTT. Encoded protein: CASRPGQGRNSPLHF.

The rearrangement links TRBV11-2 to TRBJ1-6, with 9 nucleotides matching TRBD1. The V and J ends lost 7 bases and 7 bases, in that order; junction bases with no gene match: 5. Germline CDR1 and CDR2: SGHAT and FQNNGV. The CDR3 runs to 14 residues. CDR3: CASTGQGFNSPLHF. The CDR3, as DNA: TGTGCCAGCACGGGACAGGGATTCAATTCACCCCTCCACTTT.